This entry features one T cell receptor (beta chain) sequence. This sample is drawn from a study of blood T cell repertoires in COVID-19. Here immunoSEQ multiplex PCR was the method, and the copy in TCRdb shows in-frame clones only, minus some. Of 150,000 to 200,000 clones listed, around 87% are singletons. The CDR3 sequence is 15 residues long. The V and J ends lost 1 base and 4 bases, in that order; junction bases with no gene match: 5. The germline V gene encodes CDR1 MNHEY and CDR2 SVGAGI. The gene calls are TRBV6-5 and TRBJ1-2; 8 positions match TRBD1. This clonotype was sampled from a man aged 40-49 years with active or convalescent COVID-19. Sequenced: peripheral blood. Here the CDR3 DNA reads TGTGCCAGCAGTTACTTCCACAGGGGGTCCTATGGCTACACCTTC. Its protein product is CASSYFHRGSYGYTF.